These 14 T cell receptor beta chains were sequenced from one sample in a study of cytomegalovirus exposure and HLA in healthy donors. The PCR had 60 Vbeta and 13 Jbeta primers. The protocol was immunoSEQ multiplex PCR, while the TCRdb copy is restricted to in-frame clones and leaves out a portion. The table shows about 200,000 clones, with 70% to 80% occurring only once. The specimen sequenced was PBMCs. All receptors derive from a woman aged 25 to 45 in good health and CMV-seronegative.

J is TRBJ2-7 and V is TRBV5-1; the D gene is possibly TRBD1 (6 bases). Trimming took 4 bases from V and 2 from J, leaving 10 bases between them. This CDR3 has 13 residues. The V gene's germline CDR1 is SGHRS and CDR2 YFSETQ. CDR3 nucleotide sequence: TGCGCCAGCAGCCTGGACAGAGCCTACGAGCAGTACTTC. As protein: CASSLDRAYEQYF.

The gene calls are TRBV5-6 and TRBJ2-7, with 9 nucleotides matching TRBD1. After removal of 5 bases from V and 1 base from J, the junction contained 7 bases not matched to a gene. This CDR3 is built from 15 residues. The germline V gene has CDR1 SGHDT and CDR2 YYEEEE. The CDR3: CASSPGQGNSYEQYF. Here the CDR3 DNA reads TGTGCCAGCAGTCCGGGACAGGGAAATTCCTACGAGCAGTACTTC.

The rearrangement joins TRBV5-1 to TRBJ2-1; 8 bases align to TRBD1. The CDR3 has 18 residues. Germline V gene lookup returns CDR1 SGHRS and CDR2 YFSETQ. V gave up 4 bases and J gave up 3 bases; unmatched junction bases: 15. In nucleotides, the CDR3 is TGCGCCAGCAGCATCCGGACAGGGAGTCTAGGAGGCTACAATGAGCAGTTCTTC. It encodes CASSIRTGSLGGYNEQFF.

The chain links TRBV7-8 to TRBJ2-7, with 8 nucleotides matching TRBD2. The CDR3 extends over 15 amino acids. CDR1 is SGHVS and CDR2 is FQNEAQ in the germline V gene. V gave up 1 base and J gave up 7 bases; unmatched junction bases: 9. In DNA form, the CDR3 reads TGTGCCAGCAGCTTAGTAGCAGCGGGGGCCGGGGAGCAGTACTTC. It translates to CASSLVAAGAGEQYF.

J is TRBJ2-3 and V is TRBV9, with 7 bases lining up with TRBD2. The CDR3 contains 18 residues. Germline V gene lookup returns CDR1 SGDLS and CDR2 YYNGEE. Trimming at V came to 4 bases and at J to 6 bases, leaving 20 bases not matched to a gene. As DNA, the CDR3 is TGTGCCAGCAGCTTACACTCCTTAGATAGCGGGCCCCGGGATACGCAGTATTTT. It codes for CASSLHSLDSGPRDTQYF.

V and J are TRBV18 and TRBJ2-1; 13 nucleotides agree with TRBD2. The CDR3 has 16 residues. Germline CDR1 and CDR2: KGHSH and LQKENI. Trimming removed 3 bases from V and 2 bases from J; junction bases left unmatched: 1. The CDR3 DNA reads as TGTGCCAGCTCACCCGGGACTAGCGGGACCTACAATGAGCAGTTCTTC. It is translated as CASSPGTSGTYNEQFF.

This rearrangement joins TRBV10-3 to TRBJ2-7; 11 bases fit TRBD1. The CDR3 is made up of 12 amino acids. Germline lookup yields CDR1 ENHRY and CDR2 SYGVKD. V trimming: 10 bases; J trimming: 4 bases; junction bases outside the gene matches: 3. In DNA, the CDR3 is TGTGCCACGGGACAGGGGGTTTACGAGCAGTACTTC. Its translation: CATGQGVYEQYF.

This clone was seen more than once but under ten times. The chain recombines TRBV7-9 with TRBJ2-3; 12 bases fit TRBD2. The J segment lost 0 bases and the V segment lost 4 bases, leaving 5 bases of the junction unmatched. CDR1 SEHNR and CDR2 FQNEAQ come from the germline V gene (reference sequence). This CDR3 contains 17 residues. CDR3: CASSYPGTSGSTDTQYF. The CDR3 DNA reads TGTGCCAGCAGCTACCCCGGGACTAGCGGGAGCACAGATACGCAGTATTTT.

The rearrangement links TRBV7-2 to TRBJ2-1, with 9 nucleotides matching TRBD2. The CDR3 contains 15 residues. V lost 1 base and J lost 8; bases outside the gene matches: 6. Per germline, CDR1 SGHTA and CDR2 FQGNSA. The CDR3 region has the DNA TGTGCCAGCAGCTTAGTGTGGACTAGCGCTCATGAGCAGTTCTTC. Encoded protein: CASSLVWTSAHEQFF.

The CDR3 DNA follows: TGTGCCAGCAGCTCCCAGGGGGTGCGGGAAAAACTGTTTTTT. Protein product: CASSSQGVREKLFF. This chain joins TRBV5-4 and TRBJ1-4; TRBD1 matches 7 bases. The germline V gene has CDR1 SGHNT and CDR2 YYREEE (reference sequence). CDR3 length: 14 amino acids. Losses at the gene ends were 3 bases for V and 8 bases for J; bases not matched to a gene: 7. The variable domain in full, with the rest retrieved from reference TRBV5-4 and TRBJ1-4, is ETGVTQSPTHLIKTRGQQVTLRCSSQSGHNTVSWYQQALGQGPQFIFQYYREEENGRGNFPPRFSGLQFPNYSSELNVNALELDDSALYLCASSSQGVREKLFFGSGTQLSVL.

This clone was observed a few times. Other DNA sequences in this specimen translate into the identical CDR3. V usage is TRBV10-3 and J usage is TRBJ2-7, with 14 positions matching TRBD2. The CDR3 totals 19 residues. V shed 0 bases and J 2 bases; nucleotides not matched to a gene: 9. Germline-derived CDR1 and CDR2 are ENHRY and SYGVKD. The CDR3, as DNA: TGTGCCATCAGTGAGTCAGGCCGGACTAGCGGGGGGACCCCCTACGAGCAGTACTTC. Translating it yields CAISESGRTSGGTPYEQYF.

The V call is TRBV11-1, the J call TRBJ2-7, with a weak D call TRBD2 (6 bases). Trimming took 3 bases from V and 12 from J, leaving 15 bases between them. In germline, CDR1 is SGHAT, CDR2 FQDESV (reference sequence). CDR3 length: 12 amino acids. The CDR3 loop reads CASSFSGREVYF. The CDR3 region has the DNA TGTGCCAGCAGCTTTTCGGGCAGGGAGGTGTACTTC.

The chain links TRBV2 to TRBJ2-3, with a tentative D call TRBD2 (6 bases). From germline, CDR1 is SNHLY and CDR2 FYNNEI. V was cut by 1 base and J by 4 bases, with 12 bases left in between. This CDR3 region has 15 residues. The CDR3 DNA follows: TGTGCCAGCAGTGAAGAATTGGGGGGAGCAGATACGCAGTATTTT. Its protein product is CASSEELGGADTQYF.

The gene calls are TRBV6-5 and TRBJ2-7; TRBD2 might be the D (5 bases). Between the trimmed V and J ends, which lost 5 bases and 6 bases, there was a span of 11 bases. The CDR3 is 12 amino acids. Germline values: CDR1 MNHEY, CDR2 SVGAGI. The chain's CDR3 is CASSNTRVEQYF. The CDR3, as DNA: TGTGCCAGCAGTAACACTAGGGTCGAGCAGTACTTC.